Shown below are 3 T cell receptor beta chains from a single sample sequenced in a study of pediatric ulcerative colitis (dated by TCRdb to between 2018 and 2020). The library was built by means of the immunoSEQ multiplex PCR assay. The source is immuneACCESS, and TCRdb retained only in-frame sequences with V and J called. Part of the clones is not carried over; for the studies checked, unresolved V genes explain less than half of this, and the remainder is unexplained. The sample contains about 60,000 clones, about nine tenths of them found a single time. Approximately 1.5% of the sample lies in the top ten. Sequenced input: blood. These TCRs come from a boy aged 5-17 years who was a control in a study of pediatric ulcerative colitis.

The rearrangement links TRBV28 to TRBJ2-7, with 7 bases matching TRBD1. In germline, CDR1 is MDHEN, CDR2 SYDVKM. With 5 bases clipped from V and 6 bases from J, the junction kept 4 bases outside the gene matches. The CDR3 runs to 12 residues. The CDR3 spells CASSPGQFEQYF. CDR3 sequence (DNA): TGTGCCAGCAGTCCGGGACAGTTCGAGCAGTACTTC.

The gene calls are TRBV6-1 and TRBJ1-2, with D unresolved. V lost 7 bases to trimming and J lost 0 bases, with 9 bases between them. Germline CDR1 MNHNS, CDR2 SASEGT. There are 13 residues in the CDR3. The CDR3 DNA reads as TGTGCCAGCAAACGAATAACTAACTATGGCTACACCTTC. It is translated as CASKRITNYGYTF.

V is TRBV28 and J is TRBJ2-3; D is unresolved. The CDR3 loop spans 17 amino acids. Trimming removed 5 bases from V and 0 bases from J, with 18 bases in between. In germline, CDR1 is MDHEN, CDR2 SYDVKM. The CDR3, as DNA: TGTGCCAGCAGTCCTTCTGGGCTGCCCGTAAGCACAGATACGCAGTATTTT. Translation gives CASSPSGLPVSTDTQYF.